The clone carrying this T cell receptor (beta chain) was seen at least ten times. The record originates from a study of T cells in Graves' hyperthyroidism and ophthalmopathy. What was amplified from RNA transcripts were TCR beta CDR3 regions. The TCR CDR3 first-round RT-PCR relied on the HTBI primer set. TCRdb reprocessed the multiplex PCR reads via MiXCR and lists one record per CDR3 protein. The data show around 700,000 distinct CDR3 sequences, 18% seen once. Lactation, pregnancy, other autoimmune disease or uncontrolled infection led to exclusion of patients. Blood dates from first hyperthyroidism diagnosis, before any ophthalmopathy symptoms. Sequencing was done on a sample of blood. This TCR came from a woman in her fifties or sixties with Graves' hyperthyroidism that later progressed to Graves' ophthalmopathy.

The CDR3 DNA follows: TGTGCCAGCAGCTCCACCAGTACAGGGTACTTTAATGAAAAACTGTTTTTT. Its protein product is CASSSTSTGYFNEKLFF. The chain carries TRBV7-2 and TRBJ1-4; possible D gene TRBD1, 6 bases. Germline V gene lookup returns CDR1 SGHTA and CDR2 FQGNSA. V was cut by 4 bases and J by 4 bases, with 19 bases left in between. This CDR3 contains 17 residues.